A selection of T cell receptor beta chains follows, all from one sample in a study of cytomegalovirus exposure and HLA in healthy donors. Profiled with immunoSEQ multiplex PCR; TCRdb holds only in-frame clones, not every one. The sample contains about 63,000 clones, more than 70% of which appear only once. The sequenced material came from PBMCs. These receptor sequences come from a young woman in good health and CMV-seronegative. The CDR3 runs from the conserved cysteine through the conserved F or W. The order of the fields is D gene, clone size, V gene, J gene, CDR3 protein, CDR3 DNA. The D gene is left open where the match is weak. Clone size is shown for a subset of rows, as once, few, many or a class of expanded clone.

D: TRBD2
size: once
V: TRBV11-3
J: TRBJ2-1
CDR3: CASSLERLAGGLNNEQFF
DNA: TGTGCCAGCAGCTTAGAACGACTAGCGGGGGGACTCAACAATGAGCAGTTCTTC

D: TRBD1
size: .
V: TRBV27
J: TRBJ2-7
CDR3: CASRIRQGAYEQYF
DNA: TGTGCCAGCAGGATACGACAGGGGGCATACGAGCAGTACTTC

D: .
size: .
V: TRBV30
J: TRBJ1-4
CDR3: CAWEPGVNNEKLFF
DNA: TGTGCCTGGGAGCCAGGGGTAAATAATGAAAAACTGTTTTTT

D: .
size: .
V: TRBV21-1
J: TRBJ1-2
CDR3: CASSKGRRGQGNYGYTF
DNA: TGTGCCAGCAGCAAAGGGAGGAGGGGACAGGGAAACTATGGCTACACCTTC

D: .
size: .
V: TRBV28
J: TRBJ1-2
CDR3: CASSLTGQGAGYGYTF
DNA: TGTGCCAGCAGTTTAACCGGACAAGGGGCTGGCTATGGCTACACCTTC

D: .
size: .
V: TRBV25-1
J: TRBJ2-7
CDR3: CASPRTAYEQYF
DNA: TGTGCCAGCCCACGGACAGCTTACGAGCAGTACTTC

D: TRBD2
size: .
V: TRBV11-2
J: TRBJ2-3
CDR3: CASSSRLAGFTDTQYF
DNA: TGTGCCAGCAGCAGCCGACTAGCGGGGTTCACAGATACGCAGTATTTT

D: TRBD2
size: .
V: TRBV7-2
J: TRBJ2-7
CDR3: CASSTTSGTSGTGYF
DNA: TGTGCCAGCAGCACAACCTCCGGGACTAGCGGGACGGGGTACTTC

D: TRBD1
size: .
V: TRBV11-3
J: TRBJ2-5
CDR3: CASSPGTGEETQYF
DNA: TGTGCCAGCAGCCCAGGGACAGGGGAGGAGACCCAGTACTTC

D: TRBD1
size: .
V: TRBV4-1
J: TRBJ1-4
CDR3: CASSQGQGAKLFF
DNA: TGCGCCAGCAGCCAGGGACAGGGGGCAAAACTGTTTTTT

D: .
size: few
V: TRBV15
J: TRBJ1-4
CDR3: CATSRDRGMREKLFF
DNA: TGTGCCACCAGCAGAGATAGGGGGATGCGGGAAAAACTGTTTTTT

D: TRBD1
size: .
V: TRBV28
J: TRBJ2-7
CDR3: CASRGQGVDEQYF
DNA: TGTGCCAGCAGAGGACAGGGGGTCGACGAGCAGTACTTC

D: .
size: .
V: TRBV6-4
J: TRBJ2-7
CDR3: CASSDSSSSYEQYF
DNA: TGTGCCAGCAGTGACTCGTCCAGCTCCTACGAGCAGTACTTC

D: TRBD2
size: .
V: TRBV2
J: TRBJ2-3
CDR3: CASSPLAGTPGDTQYF
DNA: TGTGCCAGCAGCCCCTTAGCGGGAACTCCGGGGGATACGCAGTATTTT

D: TRBD2
size: .
V: TRBV28
J: TRBJ2-2
CDR3: CASSPSGDAGELFF
DNA: TGTGCCAGCAGTCCTAGCGGGGATGCCGGGGAGCTGTTTTTT

D: .
size: .
V: TRBV5-1
J: TRBJ2-3
CDR3: CASSLEQGAGAPTDTQYF
DNA: TGCGCCAGCAGCTTGGAACAGGGCGCGGGAGCTCCCACAGATACGCAGTATTTT

D: .
size: .
V: TRBV7-9
J: TRBJ1-6
CDR3: CASSLGTVNSPLHF
DNA: TGTGCCAGCAGCTTAGGAACGGTGAATTCACCCCTCCACTTT

D: .
size: .
V: TRBV2
J: TRBJ2-5
CDR3: CASREAEAGTQYF
DNA: TGTGCCAGCAGAGAAGCGGAGGCAGGGACCCAGTACTTC

D: .
size: .
V: TRBV18
J: TRBJ1-4
CDR3: CASSQQTASNEKLFF
DNA: TGTGCCAGCTCACAACAAACAGCCAGCAATGAAAAACTGTTTTTT

D: TRBD2
size: .
V: TRBV28
J: TRBJ2-7
CDR3: CASGSSGSYEQYF
DNA: TGTGCCAGCGGGTCTAGCGGCTCCTACGAGCAGTACTTC

D: .
size: .
V: TRBV2
J: TRBJ2-2
CDR3: CASRKEREHGELFF
DNA: TGTGCCAGCAGGAAGGAGAGGGAACACGGGGAGCTGTTTTTT

D: TRBD1
size: .
V: TRBV28
J: TRBJ2-3
CDR3: CASSLFGTGTKVSTDTQYF
DNA: TGTGCCAGCAGTTTATTTGGGACAGGGACAAAAGTTAGTACAGATACGCAGTATTTT

D: .
size: .
V: TRBV6-6
J: TRBJ2-2
CDR3: CASTHLWRDEVGELFF
DNA: TGTGCCAGCACCCACCTTTGGAGGGATGAGGTCGGGGAGCTGTTTTTT

D: .
size: .
V: TRBV28
J: TRBJ2-3
CDR3: CASSPGDSASTDTQYF
DNA: TGTGCCAGCAGCCCAGGCGACAGTGCTAGCACAGATACGCAGTATTTT

D: .
size: few
V: TRBV5-4
J: TRBJ2-7
CDR3: CASSLDRGSISYEQYF
DNA: TGTGCCAGCAGCTTGGACCGTGGTAGCATCTCCTACGAGCAGTACTTC

D: .
size: .
V: TRBV7-9
J: TRBJ1-1
CDR3: CASSPGGLTTEAFF
DNA: TGTGCCAGCAGCCCAGGCGGGCTTACCACTGAAGCTTTCTTT

D: .
size: once
V: TRBV28
J: TRBJ1-3
CDR3: CASSPGDTSGNTIYF
DNA: TGTGCCAGCAGTCCAGGGGACACTTCAGGAAACACCATATATTTT

D: TRBD2
size: .
V: TRBV5-4
J: TRBJ2-3
CDR3: CASSLGIAGVPGDTQYF
DNA: TGTGCCAGCAGCTTGGGGATAGCGGGGGTACCGGGGGATACGCAGTATTTT

D: TRBD2
size: .
V: TRBV7-9
J: TRBJ2-1
CDR3: CASSLGGSQDNEQFF
DNA: TGTGCCAGCAGCTTAGGCGGGAGCCAGGACAATGAGCAGTTCTTC

D: .
size: once
V: TRBV30
J: TRBJ1-1
CDR3: CAWSAKGVLGGDTEAFF
DNA: TGTGCCTGGAGTGCCAAAGGGGTACTAGGAGGGGACACTGAAGCTTTCTTT

D: TRBD1
size: .
V: TRBV5-1
J: TRBJ1-2
CDR3: CASSLGPGGVDGYTF
DNA: TGCGCCAGCAGCTTGGGTCCAGGGGGAGTAGATGGCTACACCTTC

D: .
size: .
V: TRBV5-1
J: TRBJ2-6
CDR3: CASSLESGTGANVLTF
DNA: TGCGCCAGCAGCTTGGAGTCGGGGACTGGGGCCAACGTCCTGACTTTC

D: .
size: .
V: TRBV7-8
J: TRBJ2-3
CDR3: CASSPGRQRGTDTQYF
DNA: TGTGCCAGCAGCCCTGGGCGGCAGCGGGGCACAGATACGCAGTATTTT

D: .
size: .
V: TRBV29-1
J: TRBJ2-5
CDR3: CSAEGGSIETQYF
DNA: TGCAGCGCGGAGGGTGGCTCGATAGAGACCCAGTACTTC

D: TRBD1
size: .
V: TRBV10-2
J: TRBJ1-1
CDR3: CASSGTGVTEAFF
DNA: TGCGCCAGCAGTGGGACAGGGGTAACTGAAGCTTTCTTT

D: .
size: .
V: TRBV5-1
J: TRBJ2-4
CDR3: CASSLDRGLAKNIQYF
DNA: TGCGCCAGCAGCTTGGACAGGGGACTAGCCAAAAACATTCAGTACTTC

D: .
size: .
V: TRBV30
J: TRBJ1-1
CDR3: CAWSVGGASLAFF
DNA: TGTGCCTGGAGTGTCGGGGGTGCCTCGTTAGCTTTCTTT

D: TRBD2
size: once
V: TRBV7-6
J: TRBJ2-3
CDR3: CASSPGASGVTDTQYF
DNA: TGTGCCAGCAGCCCGGGGGCTAGCGGGGTCACAGATACGCAGTATTTT

D: TRBD1
size: .
V: TRBV6-5
J: TRBJ1-2
CDR3: CASNAQGGRVYGYTF
DNA: TGTGCCAGCAACGCCCAGGGGGGCCGGGTCTATGGCTACACCTTC

D: .
size: .
V: TRBV5-5
J: TRBJ2-1
CDR3: CASSLYGQTNNEQFF
DNA: TGTGCCAGCAGCTTGTATGGACAGACAAACAATGAGCAGTTCTTC

D: .
size: .
V: TRBV27
J: TRBJ1-3
CDR3: CASSIRFPGNTIYF
DNA: TGTGCCAGCAGTATCCGGTTCCCTGGAAACACCATATATTTT

D: TRBD1
size: .
V: TRBV5-1
J: TRBJ2-3
CDR3: CASSLGAGGDTQYF
DNA: TGCGCCAGCAGCTTGGGAGCAGGGGGAGATACGCAGTATTTT

D: .
size: .
V: TRBV7-2
J: TRBJ1-1
CDR3: CASSFNRHTEAFF
DNA: TGTGCCAGCAGCTTTAACAGACACACTGAAGCTTTCTTT

D: TRBD1
size: .
V: TRBV5-1
J: TRBJ1-6
CDR3: CASSGGQGTSPLHF
DNA: TGCGCCAGCAGCGGAGGACAGGGTACTTCACCCCTCCACTTT

D: .
size: .
V: TRBV6-6
J: TRBJ2-2
CDR3: CASSYGPGRFGELFF
DNA: TGTGCCAGCAGTTACGGGCCAGGGAGGTTTGGGGAGCTGTTTTTT

D: TRBD2
size: .
V: TRBV2
J: TRBJ2-1
CDR3: CASSEGGGRHEFF
DNA: TGTGCCAGCAGTGAAGGCGGGGGGAGACACGAATTCTTC